The sequence of this T cell receptor (beta chain) was determined in a study of shared clonotypes between healthy human individuals. Study-wide results and limits: Clonotypes shared by all four sorted-subset donors had higher generation probabilities than non-shared clonotypes. Several donors had 4% to 6.5% of their naive CD4 clonotypes in common.

In germline, CDR1 is SEHNR, CDR2 FQNEAQ (reference sequence). This CDR3 is built from 12 residues. V trimming: 4 bases; J trimming: 7 bases; junction bases outside the gene matches: 2. TCRdb keeps only in-frame clones here, not all; method: immunoSEQ multiplex PCR. The table records about 2 million clones, just under 95% of them present only once. Turning to this clone: Its specificity is unknown.

Naive CD8 cells were CD45RO-negative, positively selected for CCR7, excluding terminally differentiated effector memory CD45RA+ cells. Every one of the donors was a Caucasian adult that lived in Nashville, Tennessee. V is TRBV7-9 and J is TRBJ1-1; 8 bases match TRBD1. Sequencing was performed on naive CD8+ T cells sorted from blood. This TCR came from a man aged 18 to 30 in good health. CDR3 protein: CASSSDRGEAFF. Written as DNA, the CDR3 is TGTGCCAGCAGCTCCGACAGGGGTGAAGCTTTCTTT.